This T cell receptor (beta chain) appears in the sequencing data of a study of T cell responses to AZD1222 COVID-19 vaccine (dated by TCRdb to 2020 to 2023). In the study overall: TCR sequencing covered 233 trial participants: 200 to 220 given two doses of AZD1222 and about 26 given two doses of MenACWY control vaccine. Enrollment into the trials was organized by age into subgroups of 18-55, 56-69 and 70-plus years, and those subgroups contained about 160, 30 and 59 TCR-sequenced participants, respectively.

The CDR3 regions of human TCRbeta chains were analyzed by immunosequencing. In the authors' own workflow: TCRs in the repertoires were matched against a reference library of SARS-CoV-2-specific TCRs that had been generated with the MIRA antigen-specificity platform. Breadth meant the fraction of unique TCRs that were SARS-CoV-2-associated, whereas depth meant the fraction of total T cells that were SARS-CoV-2-associated. Each spike-specific TCR was assigned to its reactive spike region and to a CD4 or CD8 class using the MIRA data. Log10-transformed breadth and depth values were compared by one-way ANOVA with Sidak's multiple comparisons tests. TCRdb re-hosts the immuneACCESS table, in-frame sequences only. Its copies lack some clones; in the studies checked, an unresolved V gene accounts for under half of them, and the cause for the rest is not known. V, J and clone size were drawn from that table, and D and trimming were deduced from the DNA. This sample lists just over 15,000 clones; less than 90% were detected once. Over 2.5% of the sample comes from the top ten.

On this clone itself: Its antigen has not been determined. Base-call qualities are not available, and no considerably larger clone is one nucleotide away.

Reading from cysteine to phenylalanine, the CDR3 counts 15 amino acids. Kept here is only the CDR3 DNA, which spans 45 bases and is read in frame from base 1. V is trimmed back by 6 bases and J by 6 bases, and the junction contains 11 bases that no gene match accounts for. CDR1 SNHLY and CDR2 FYNNEI were looked up in the germline V gene. Explained via the paper, the time point label denotes: about 28 days (+/-7) after the second vaccine dose. AZD1222 recipients given second doses at about 4 weeks or at about 12 weeks were pooled, since spike-specific TCR depth and breadth were not found to differ between the two schedules. The vaccinee samples were drawn from two UK trials, COV001 and COV002, one of which was a single-blind randomized controlled phase 2/3 trial testing AZD1222 (ChAdOx1 nCoV-19) in healthy adults. For TCRbeta chain sequencing, PBMC samples from trial participants were taken at day 0 and at day 28 after the second dose.

The paper's findings and limits, for the study overall: After two AZD1222 doses, spike-specific TCR breadth and depth were significantly higher than at day 0 and than in MenACWY recipients. Because no day 14 peak-response samples were available, repertoires were characterized only after the peak T cell response. In the small 56-69-year group, the increase in depth fell short of significance, most likely because of low power. The whole spike protein was spanned by vaccine-associated CD4 TCRs, and dominant responses were seen in regions 160-218 and 743-854. Reportedly, almost half of the unique spike-specific TCRs recognized epitopes lying outside the regions that are mutated in the B.1.351 and B.1.1.7 variants. Participants were mostly white British and included more females than males, and it was suggested by the authors that clonal diversity may have been underestimated. Conclusions about previously exposed vaccinees are limited because only a handful of AZD1222 recipients were SARS-CoV-2 seropositive at baseline.

The sample was peripheral blood, taken 28 days after the second AZD1222 dose. This receptor was identified in an adult who received the AZD1222 COVID-19 vaccine. The rearranged chain carries TRBV2 and TRBJ2-7; TRBD1 aligns with 10 central bases. The nucleotide sequence reads as follows: TGTGCCAGCAGGCGACCACAGACAGGGGGCGTCGAGCAGTACTTC. The translation is CASRRPQTGGVEQYF.